This TCR beta chain came from a study of T cell changes during pregnancy in multiple sclerosis. TCRdb keeps only in-frame clones here, not all; method: immunoSEQ multiplex PCR. The table has about 24,000 clones, more than 85% seen once. This clone has only a few counts. Germline V CDR1 and CDR2: SGHRS, YFSETQ. There are 15 residues in the CDR3. V shed 4 bases and J 2 bases; nucleotides not matched to a gene: 7. The clonotype comes from a female donor in good health, enrolled as a control in a pregnancy study. The material was CD4+ T cells from peripheral blood mononuclear cells, obtained in the second trimester of pregnancy. The chain combines TRBV5-1 with TRBJ2-7; the match to TRBD1 covers 9 bases. This chain's CDR3 is CASSVGTGSTYEQYF. The CDR3 DNA reads as TGCGCCAGCAGCGTGGGGACAGGGAGCACCTACGAGCAGTACTTC.